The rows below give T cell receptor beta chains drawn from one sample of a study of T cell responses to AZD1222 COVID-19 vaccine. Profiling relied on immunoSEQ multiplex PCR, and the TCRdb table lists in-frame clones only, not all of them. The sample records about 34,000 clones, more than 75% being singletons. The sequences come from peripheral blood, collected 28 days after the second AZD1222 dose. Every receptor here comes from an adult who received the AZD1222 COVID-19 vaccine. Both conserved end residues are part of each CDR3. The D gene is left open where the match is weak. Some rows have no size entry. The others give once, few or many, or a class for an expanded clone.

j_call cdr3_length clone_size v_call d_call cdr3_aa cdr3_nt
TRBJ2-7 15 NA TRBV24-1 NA CATCRDSGDSYEQYF TGTGCCACCTGCCGGGATAGCGGAGACTCCTACGAGCAGTACTTC
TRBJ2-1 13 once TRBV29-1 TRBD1 CSVGTTGNNEQFF TGCAGCGTGGGTACGACAGGGAACAATGAGCAGTTCTTC
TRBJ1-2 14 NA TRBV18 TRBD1 CASSPTGGIGGYTF TGTGCCAGCTCACCGACAGGGGGAATCGGTGGCTACACCTTC
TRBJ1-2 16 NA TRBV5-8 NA CASSFKDGKRRSGYTF TGTGCCAGCAGCTTCAAGGACGGGAAACGAAGGTCTGGCTACACCTTC
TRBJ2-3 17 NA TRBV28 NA CASYVFGRSPSTDTQYF TGTGCCAGCTATGTATTCGGGCGGTCACCTAGCACAGATACGCAGTATTTT
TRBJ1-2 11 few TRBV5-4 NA CASSPGYGYTF TGTGCCAGCAGCCCCGGTTATGGCTACACCTTC
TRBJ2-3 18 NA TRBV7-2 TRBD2 CASSFPMGGRAGTDTQYF TGTGCCAGCAGCTTCCCCATGGGCGGGAGGGCCGGCACAGATACGCAGTATTTT
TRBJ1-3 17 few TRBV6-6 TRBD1 CASSLGTGGLSGNTIYF TGTGCCAGCAGTCTCGGGACAGGGGGCCTCTCTGGAAACACCATATATTTT
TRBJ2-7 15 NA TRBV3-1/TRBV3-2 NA CASSQAAARPYEQYF TGTGCCAGCAGTCAAGCGGCGGCCAGGCCCTACGAGCAGTACTTC
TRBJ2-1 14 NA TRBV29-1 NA CSVAERQDYNEQFF TGCAGCGTTGCGGAGCGGCAGGATTACAATGAGCAGTTCTTC
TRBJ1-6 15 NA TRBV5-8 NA CASSLDPGVNSPLHF TGTGCCAGCAGCTTAGATCCGGGTGTAAATTCACCCCTCCACTTT
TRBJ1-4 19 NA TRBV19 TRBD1 CASSPYRGNRLSTNEKLFF TGTGCCAGTAGCCCCTACAGGGGGAACCGGCTATCAACTAATGAAAAACTGTTTTTT
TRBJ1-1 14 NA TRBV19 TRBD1 CASIAGQLNTEAFF TGTGCCAGTATAGCGGGACAGTTAAACACTGAAGCTTTCTTT
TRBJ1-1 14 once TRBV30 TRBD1 CAWSTGGTNTEAFF TGTGCCTGGAGTACAGGGGGCACGAACACTGAAGCTTTCTTT
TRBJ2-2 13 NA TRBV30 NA CAWSVGNTGELFF TGTGCCTGGAGTGTAGGGAACACCGGGGAGCTGTTTTTT
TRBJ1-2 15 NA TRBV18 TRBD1 CASSLGTDPNYGYTF TGTGCCAGCTCACTCGGGACAGACCCTAACTATGGCTACACCTTC
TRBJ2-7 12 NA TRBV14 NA CASSHRGSRPHF TGTGCCAGCAGCCACCGAGGAAGCAGACCTCACTTC
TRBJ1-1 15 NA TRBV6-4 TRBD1 CASRPQGGANTEAFF TGTGCCAGCAGGCCGCAGGGGGGTGCGAATACTGAAGCTTTCTTT
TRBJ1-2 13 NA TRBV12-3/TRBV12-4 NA CASSLAFNYGYTF TGTGCCAGCAGTTTAGCATTTAACTATGGCTACACCTTC
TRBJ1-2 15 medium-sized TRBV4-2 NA CASSQEGTGIYGYTF TGTGCCAGCAGCCAAGAAGGAACAGGTATCTATGGCTACACCTTC
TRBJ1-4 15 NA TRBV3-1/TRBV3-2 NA CASSQGGRTLEKLFF TGTGCCAGCAGCCAAGGGGGCAGGACACTAGAAAAACTGTTTTTT
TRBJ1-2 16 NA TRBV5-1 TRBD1 CASRVTGGRKGYGYTF TGCGCCAGCAGAGTAACAGGGGGTCGGAAGGGGTATGGCTACACCTTC
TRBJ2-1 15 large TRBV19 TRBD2 CASSQTSGSYNEQFF TGTGCCAGTAGTCAGACTAGCGGCTCCTACAATGAGCAGTTCTTC
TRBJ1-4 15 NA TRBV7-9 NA CASSPSRTGLGKLFF TGTGCCAGCAGCCCATCCCGAACAGGGCTTGGAAAACTGTTTTTT
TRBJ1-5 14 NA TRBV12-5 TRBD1 CASGMDRGRQPQHF TGTGCTAGTGGTATGGACAGGGGGCGGCAGCCCCAGCATTTT
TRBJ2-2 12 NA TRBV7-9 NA CAPRGDTGELFF TGTGCCCCTCGGGGAGACACCGGGGAGCTGTTTTTT
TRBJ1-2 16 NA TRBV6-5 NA CASSYSVGGKPYGYTF TGTGCCAGCAGTTACTCGGTGGGGGGGAAGCCGTATGGCTACACCTTC
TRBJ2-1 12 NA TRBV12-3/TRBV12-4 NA CASTGALTIQFF TGTGCCAGCACAGGGGCCTTAACAATACAGTTCTTC
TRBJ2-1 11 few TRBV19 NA CASSIGNEQFF TGTGCCAGTAGTATTGGTAATGAGCAGTTCTTC
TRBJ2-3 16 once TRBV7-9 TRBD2 CASSLGTSGVGDTQYF TGTGCCAGCAGCTTAGGGACTAGCGGGGTTGGAGATACGCAGTATTTT
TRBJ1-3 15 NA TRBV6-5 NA CASTSSRARGNTIYF TGTGCCAGCACCTCCTCCAGGGCGCGGGGAAACACCATATATTTT
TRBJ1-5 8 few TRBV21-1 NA CASTARHF TGTGCCAGCACAGCCCGGCATTTT
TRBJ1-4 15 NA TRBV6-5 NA CASSGSRGYGEKLFF TGTGCCAGCAGCGGGTCTAGGGGGTATGGAGAAAAACTGTTTTTT
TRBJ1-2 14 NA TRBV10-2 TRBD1 CASSQQGDGYGYTF TGCGCCAGCAGTCAACAGGGGGATGGCTATGGCTACACCTTC
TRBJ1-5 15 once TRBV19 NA CASGGGRASNQPQHF TGTGCCAGTGGGGGAGGACGCGCAAGCAATCAGCCCCAGCATTTT
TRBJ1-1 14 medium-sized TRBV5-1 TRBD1 CASSPGTGGTEAFF TGCGCCAGCAGCCCCGGGACAGGGGGCACTGAAGCTTTCTTT
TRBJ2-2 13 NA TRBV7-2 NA CASSHSNTGELFF TGTGCCAGCAGCCACTCCAACACCGGGGAGCTGTTTTTT
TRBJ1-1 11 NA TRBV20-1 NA CSARYNTEAFF TGCAGTGCTCGGTATAACACTGAAGCTTTCTTT
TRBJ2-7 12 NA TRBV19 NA CASSNGGREQYF TGTGCCAGTAGTAATGGGGGACGCGAGCAGTACTTC
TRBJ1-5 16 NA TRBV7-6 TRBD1 CASSLGQGIGNQPQHF TGTGCCAGCAGCTTAGGACAGGGGATAGGCAATCAGCCCCAGCATTTT
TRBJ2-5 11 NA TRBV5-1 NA CASRSQETQYF TGCGCCAGCAGGAGCCAAGAGACCCAGTACTTC
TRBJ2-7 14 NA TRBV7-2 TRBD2 CASSLGLAGSHQYF TGTGCCAGCAGCTTAGGACTAGCGGGGAGTCACCAGTACTTC
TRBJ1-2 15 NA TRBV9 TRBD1 CASSVMGQGNYGYTF TGTGCCAGCAGCGTAATGGGACAGGGGAACTATGGCTACACCTTC
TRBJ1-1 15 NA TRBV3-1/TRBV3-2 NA CASSPMAGLNTEAFF TGTGCCAGCAGCCCGATGGCGGGGCTGAACACTGAAGCTTTCTTT
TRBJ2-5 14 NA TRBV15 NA CATSRGGSQETQYF TGTGCCACCAGCAGAGGGGGTAGCCAAGAGACCCAGTACTTC
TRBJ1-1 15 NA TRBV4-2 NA CASSQDPTRDTEAFF TGTGCCAGCAGCCAAGATCCTACGAGGGACACTGAAGCTTTCTTT
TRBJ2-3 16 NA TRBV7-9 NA CASSNPSSSYTDTQYF TGTGCCAGCAGCAACCCGTCTAGCTCCTACACAGATACGCAGTATTTT
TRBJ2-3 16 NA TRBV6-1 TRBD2 CASSELSGGPQDTQYF TGTGCCAGCAGTGAACTGAGCGGGGGGCCCCAGGATACGCAGTATTTT
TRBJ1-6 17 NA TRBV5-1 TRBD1 CASSVTLGGQFNSPLHF TGCGCCAGCAGCGTGACGTTGGGGGGACAGTTTAATTCACCCCTCCACTTT
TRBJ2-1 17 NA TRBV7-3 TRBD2 CASSLTLLAGTYNEQFF TGTGCCAGCAGCTTAACGTTACTAGCGGGAACCTACAATGAGCAGTTCTTC
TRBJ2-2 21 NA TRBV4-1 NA CASSQGVGVIRVLSGTGELFF TGCGCCAGCAGCCAAGGGGTGGGGGTGATACGGGTTTTAAGTGGCACCGGGGAGCTGTTTTTT
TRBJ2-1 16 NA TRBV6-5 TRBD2 CASSYRASGGYNEQFF TGTGCCAGCAGTTACCGGGCTAGCGGGGGCTACAATGAGCAGTTCTTC
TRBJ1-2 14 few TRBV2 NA CASSVPGRSYGYTF TGTGCCAGCAGTGTCCCGGGACGGAGCTATGGCTACACCTTC
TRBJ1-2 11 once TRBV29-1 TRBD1 CSAGQGNGYTF TGCAGCGCAGGACAGGGGAATGGCTACACCTTC